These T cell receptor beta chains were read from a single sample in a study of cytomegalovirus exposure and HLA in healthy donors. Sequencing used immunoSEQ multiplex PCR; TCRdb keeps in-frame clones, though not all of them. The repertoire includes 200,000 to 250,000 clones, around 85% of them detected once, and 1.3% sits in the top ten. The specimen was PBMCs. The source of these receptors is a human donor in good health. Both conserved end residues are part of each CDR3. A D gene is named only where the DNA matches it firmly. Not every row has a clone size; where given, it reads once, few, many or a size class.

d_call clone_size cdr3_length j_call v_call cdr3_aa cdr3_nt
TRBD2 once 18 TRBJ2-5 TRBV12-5 CASGLAGAGGVQVETQYF TGTGCTAGTGGTCTAGCGGGAGCGGGGGGGGTACAAGTAGAGACCCAGTACTTC
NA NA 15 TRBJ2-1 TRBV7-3 CASSFAGNMRNEQFF TGTGCCAGCAGCTTCGCGGGAAACATGAGGAATGAGCAGTTCTTC
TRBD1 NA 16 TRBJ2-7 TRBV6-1 CASSEFGRGNSYEQYF TGTGCCAGCAGTGAATTCGGCAGGGGGAACTCCTACGAGCAGTACTTC
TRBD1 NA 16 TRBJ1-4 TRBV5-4 CASSSGQKTTNEKLFF TGTGCCAGCAGCTCGGGACAGAAGACAACTAATGAAAAACTGTTTTTT
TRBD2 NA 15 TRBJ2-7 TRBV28 CASISRGGPPYEQYF TGTGCCAGCATTAGCCGCGGGGGGCCCCCCTACGAGCAGTACTTC
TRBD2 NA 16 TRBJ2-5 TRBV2 CASSDLMAGVSETQYF TGTGCCAGCAGTGATCTTATGGCGGGAGTTTCGGAGACCCAGTACTTC
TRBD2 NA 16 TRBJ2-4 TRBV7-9 CASSRPGLAGVSIQYF TGTGCCAGCAGCCGACCGGGACTAGCGGGAGTCAGCATTCAGTACTTC
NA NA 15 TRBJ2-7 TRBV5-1 CASSLGGQGMVEQYF TGCGCCAGCAGCTTGGGGGGGCAGGGGATGGTTGAGCAGTACTTC
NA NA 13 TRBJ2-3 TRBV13 CASTSGVSDTQYF TGTGCCAGCACCTCGGGGGTGTCAGATACGCAGTATTTT
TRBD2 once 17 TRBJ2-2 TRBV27 CASSYRTSGSVTGELFF TGTGCCAGCAGTTATCGGACTAGCGGAAGTGTCACCGGGGAGCTGTTTTTT
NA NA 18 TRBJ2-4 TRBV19 CASSSFPRRTLAKNIQYF TGTGCCAGTAGTTCGTTCCCCAGGAGGACCCTAGCCAAAAACATTCAGTACTTC
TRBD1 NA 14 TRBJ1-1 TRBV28 CASSQGGTDTEAFF TGTGCCAGCAGTCAAGGGGGCACCGACACTGAAGCTTTCTTT
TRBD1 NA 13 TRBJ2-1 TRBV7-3 CASSSTGGYGKFF TGTGCCAGCAGCTCGACAGGGGGGTATGGGAAGTTCTTC
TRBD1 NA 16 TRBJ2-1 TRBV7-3 CASSKRTGASYNEQFF TGTGCCAGCAGCAAAAGGACAGGGGCGTCCTACAATGAGCAGTTCTTC
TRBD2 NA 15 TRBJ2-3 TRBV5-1 CASSLLAGGPDTQYF TGCGCCAGCAGCTTACTAGCGGGAGGGCCGGATACGCAGTATTTT
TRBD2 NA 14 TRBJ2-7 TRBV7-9 CASSPRGGAYEQYF TGTGCCAGCAGCCCCCGCGGGGGTGCCTACGAGCAGTACTTC
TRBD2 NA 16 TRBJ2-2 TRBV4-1 CASSQVIAGGAGELFF TGCGCCAGCAGCCAAGTGATAGCGGGAGGGGCCGGGGAGCTGTTTTTT
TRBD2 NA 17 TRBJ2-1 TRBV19 CASKLGTSRSSYNEQFF TGTGCCAGTAAGCTGGGGACTAGCCGAAGCTCCTACAATGAGCAGTTCTTC
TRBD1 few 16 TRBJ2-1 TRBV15 CATSREQGVTHNEQFF TGTGCCACCAGCAGGGAACAGGGGGTGACACACAATGAGCAGTTCTTC
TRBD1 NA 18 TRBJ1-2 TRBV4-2 CASSQEEGTGFPNYGYTF TGTGCCAGCAGCCAAGAGGAGGGGACAGGATTTCCTAACTATGGCTACACCTTC
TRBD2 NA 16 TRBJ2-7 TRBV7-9 CASSSLSGRALDEQYF TGTGCCAGCAGCTCCCTTAGCGGGAGGGCCTTAGACGAGCAGTACTTC
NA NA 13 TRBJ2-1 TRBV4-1 CASSQPSDLEQFF TGCGCCAGCAGCCAACCTAGCGACCTGGAGCAGTTCTTC
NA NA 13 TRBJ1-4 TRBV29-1 CSAARTVNEKLFF TGCAGCGCCGCCAGGACAGTTAATGAAAAACTGTTTTTT
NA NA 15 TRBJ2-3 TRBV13 CASSLGEGRTDTQYF TGTGCCAGCAGCTTAGGCGAGGGCCGGACAGATACGCAGTATTTT
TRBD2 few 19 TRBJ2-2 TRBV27 CASSEGELYDGRPTGELFF TGTGCCAGCAGCGAAGGAGAATTGTACGACGGGAGGCCTACCGGGGAGCTGTTTTTT
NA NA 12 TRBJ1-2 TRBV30 CAWSGGPAGYTF TGTGCCTGGAGTGGCGGTCCCGCGGGCTACACCTTC
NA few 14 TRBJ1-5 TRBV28 CASSLLAVNQPQHF TGTGCCAGCAGTTTATTGGCAGTTAATCAGCCCCAGCATTTT
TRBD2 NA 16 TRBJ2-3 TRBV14 CASSHLAGAGTDTQYF TGTGCCAGCAGCCACTTAGCGGGAGCGGGGACAGATACGCAGTATTTT
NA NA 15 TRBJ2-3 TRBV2 CASSGHSDSTDTQYF TGTGCCAGCTCCGGGCATAGCGATAGCACAGATACGCAGTATTTT
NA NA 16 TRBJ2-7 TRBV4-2 CASSQSDTGLGYEQYF TGTGCCAGCAGCCAATCGGATACGGGACTGGGCTACGAGCAGTACTTC
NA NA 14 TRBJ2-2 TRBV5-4 CASSLDSYTGELFF TGTGCCAGCAGCCTAGACTCCTACACCGGGGAGCTGTTTTTT
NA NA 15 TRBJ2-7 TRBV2 CASSEGWTETYEQYF TGTGCCAGCAGTGAAGGTTGGACAGAGACCTACGAGCAGTACTTC
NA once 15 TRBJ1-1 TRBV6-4 CASTATAGPGTEAFF TGTGCCAGCACCGCCACAGCAGGGCCGGGCACTGAAGCTTTCTTT
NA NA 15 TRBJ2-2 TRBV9 CASSVVAGGTGELFF TGTGCCAGCAGCGTAGTGGCAGGGGGGACCGGGGAGCTGTTTTTT
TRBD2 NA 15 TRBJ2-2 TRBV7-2 CASSLLAANTGELFF TGTGCCAGCAGCTTACTAGCGGCGAACACCGGGGAGCTGTTTTTT
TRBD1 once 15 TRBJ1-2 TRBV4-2 CASSLDGTGGRGYTF TGTGCCAGCAGCCTAGACGGGACAGGTGGCAGAGGCTACACCTTC
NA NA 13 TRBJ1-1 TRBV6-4 CASSIEMNTEAFF TGTGCCAGCAGCATCGAGATGAACACTGAAGCTTTCTTT
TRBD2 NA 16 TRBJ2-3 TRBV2 CASSGLAGVSTDTQYF TGTGCCAGCAGTGGACTAGCGGGAGTGTCGACAGATACGCAGTATTTT
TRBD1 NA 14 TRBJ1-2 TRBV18 CASSPDRGAGGYTF TGTGCCAGCTCACCGGACAGGGGAGCGGGGGGCTACACCTTC
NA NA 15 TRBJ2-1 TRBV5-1 CASSLDPGSGSKQFF TGCGCCAGCAGCTTGGATCCCGGGAGCGGTTCTAAACAGTTCTTC
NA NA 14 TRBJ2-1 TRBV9 CASSVTGAWDEQFF TGTGCCAGCAGCGTAACGGGAGCCTGGGATGAGCAGTTCTTC
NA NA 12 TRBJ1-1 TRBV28 CASSPRDTEAFF TGTGCCAGCAGTCCCCGGGACACTGAAGCTTTCTTT